These 9 T cell receptor beta chains were sequenced from one sample in a study of response to subunit inactivated influenza vaccine. MiXCR, applied by TCRdb to the RT-PCR reads, yields one record per CDR3 protein. Altogether 860,000 or so distinct CDR3 sequences are present, 21% being singletons, with the ten largest covering about a tenth. Sequencing was performed on PBMCs from blood, taken roughly 5 days after vaccination. The receptor source for this set is a man aged 45 to 65 who received an inactivated influenza vaccine.

The chain has TRBV9 and TRBJ2-1, with 8 bases that match TRBD1. With V trimmed by 0 bases and J by 8 bases, 7 bases remained unmatched. CDR3 length equals 15 residues. Per germline, CDR1 SGDLS and CDR2 YYNGEE. CDR3: CASSVASGGMDEQFF. The CDR3 DNA is TGTGCCAGCAGCGTAGCCTCAGGGGGCATGGATGAGCAGTTCTTC.

This clonotype was picked up a small number of times. V usage is TRBV9 and J usage is TRBJ2-7; 11 nucleotides line up with TRBD2. V was clipped by 0 bases and J by 6 bases; unmatched bases: 5. Germline V lookup: CDR1 SGDLS, CDR2 YYNGEE. The CDR3 covers 15 residues. CDR3 nucleotides: TGTGCCAGCAGCGTAGTAGGACTAGCGGGTACCGAGCAGTACTTC. As protein: CASSVVGLAGTEQYF.

J is TRBJ2-2 and V is TRBV6-5, with D uncertain. The CDR3 length is 13 residues. V gave up 4 bases and J gave up 8 bases, with 11 bases separating them. The germline V gene encodes CDR1 MNHEY and CDR2 SVGAGI. This CDR3 is CASSSRFSGELFF. CDR3 nucleotide sequence: TGTGCCAGCAGTTCCCGCTTTTCTGGGGAGCTGTTTTTT.

The rearrangement joins TRBV5-6 to TRBJ2-3; weak D call: TRBD2 (7 bases). This CDR3 has 18 residues. CDR1 is SGHDT and CDR2 is YYEEEE in the germline V gene. The V end was cut by 3 bases, the J end by 4 bases, with 24 bases between. In DNA form, the CDR3 reads TGTGCCAGCAGCTCTAGTGGGGTCGTGGGGGGGCCTTCAGATACGCAGTATTTT. Protein: CASSSSGVVGGPSDTQYF. Full variable domain (missing parts from reference TRBV5-6 and TRBJ2-3): DAGVTQSPTHLIKTRGQQVTLRCSPKSGHDTVSWYQQALGQGPQFIFQYYEEEERQRGNFPDRFSGHQFPNYSSELNVNALLLGDSALYLCASSSSGVVGGPSDTQYFGPGTRLTVL.

The rearrangement uses TRBV28 and TRBJ1-5; 7 bases map to TRBD1. CDR1 is MDHEN, CDR2 SYDVKM, per germline. CDR3 length: 15 amino acids. Unmatched junction bases numbered 12, after V lost 10 bases and J lost 3 bases. The CDR3 DNA reads as TGTGCCACTCTCCGGGACAGAACTTCCAATCAGCCCCAGCATTTT. It translates to CATLRDRTSNQPQHF.

The chain recombines TRBV10-3 with TRBJ2-1, with D perhaps TRBD1 (5 bases). V dropped 8 bases and J dropped 8 bases, with 10 bases sitting between them. CDR1 and CDR2 from the germline V gene are ENHRY and SYGVKD. The CDR3 sequence is 11 residues long. CDR3 amino acids: CAIGPRDEQFF. DNA of the CDR3: TGTGCCATCGGGCCCAGGGATGAGCAGTTCTTC.

V usage is TRBV7-2 and J usage is TRBJ2-5, with D possibly TRBD1 on 6 matching bases. V was pared by 1 base and J by 4 bases, with 13 bases between. The germline CDR1 and CDR2 sequences are SGHTA and FQGNSA. The CDR3 is 15 residues long. This chain's CDR3 is CASSLVSGQGETQYF. The CDR3 nucleotides read TGTGCCAGCAGCTTAGTTTCGGGACAAGGAGAGACCCAGTACTTC.

In its sample, this clonotype was seen many times. The chain is built from TRBV5-1 and TRBJ2-1, with D unclear. From germline, CDR1 is SGHRS and CDR2 YFSETQ. This CDR3 has 12 residues. Trimming shortened V by 4 bases and J by 6 bases, and 8 bases separated the two germline ends. The DNA for the CDR3 is TGCGCCAGCAGCAGGACCCTCAATGAGCAGTTCTTC. Amino acids: CASSRTLNEQFF.

This clonotype has more than one count but fewer than ten. The rearrangement joins TRBV6-1 to TRBJ2-7; 7 bases agree with TRBD1. Per the germline V gene, CDR1 is MNHNS and CDR2 is SASEGT. V dropped 10 bases and J dropped 3; count of bases not matched to a gene: 9. The CDR3 totals 13 residues. Written as DNA, the CDR3 is TGTGCCACCAGAAAGGGACAGTTCTACGAGCAGTACTTC. Protein: CATRKGQFYEQYF.